A single sample is the source of the 20 T cell receptor beta chains below, sequenced in a study of blood T cells in healthy people across ages. PCR was performed a second time for about 7 to 11 cycles using a sample-barcoded 5' primer and a J-beta primer mix. TCRdb re-called the 5' RACE reads with MiXCR, one entry per CDR3 protein. The repertoire holds 1.4 million or so distinct CDR3 sequences, less than 45% seen once, with about 3.8% in the top ten. The sequencing input was blood. All receptors derive from a woman under 30 in good health.

This chain uses TRBV5-5 with TRBJ1-5; unclear D gene. Per germline, CDR1 SGHKS and CDR2 YYEKEE (reference sequence). V lost 0 bases to trimming and J lost 1 base, with 8 bases between them. The CDR3 loop spans 15 amino acids. DNA for the CDR3: TGTGCCAGCAGCTTGGTAGGGAGGAGCAATCAGCCCCAGCATTTT. This gives the protein CASSLVGRSNQPQHF.

This clonotype showed up just a few times. The chain recombines TRBV4-2 with TRBJ2-1; 7 nucleotides line up with TRBD2. The germline V gene has CDR1 LGHNA and CDR2 YNFKEQ. CDR3 length: 15 residues. The V segment lost 6 bases and the J segment 7 bases; nucleotides outside the gene matches: 12. The CDR3 nucleotides are TGTGCCAGCAGGCTCCTCGGGGGGAGAGTTAATGAGCAGTTCTTC. The encoded protein is CASRLLGGRVNEQFF.

The chain combines TRBV4-3 with TRBJ2-1; D tentatively fits TRBD1 or TRBD2 (6 bases each). This CDR3 contains 17 residues. With 1 base removed from V and 2 bases from J, the gap between germline ends came to 15 bases. The germline gives CDR1 LGHNA, CDR2 YSLEER. CDR3 DNA sequence: TGCGCCAGCAGCCAAGGGCTTGAGGGGGGAACCTACAATGAGCAGTTCTTC. Protein: CASSQGLEGGTYNEQFF.

The chain carries TRBV5-1 and TRBJ1-1; no definite D call. The CDR3 extends over 14 amino acids. The V and J ends lost 1 base and 5 bases respectively, with 12 bases between them. Per germline, CDR1 SGHRS and CDR2 YFSETQ. CDR3 DNA sequence: TGCGCCAGCAGCTTGCTGGGATACCGTACTGAAGCTTTCTTT. Encoded protein: CASSLLGYRTEAFF.

The V call is TRBV11-1, the J call TRBJ2-1, with 7 bases identical to TRBD1. V lost 2 bases to trimming and J lost 6 bases; unmatched junction nucleotides: 7. The CDR3 loop spans 15 amino acids. CDR1 is SGHAT, CDR2 FQDESV, per germline (reference sequence). In DNA form, the CDR3 reads TGTGCCAGCAGCTTAACCACCACAGGGGCCAATGAGCAGTTCTTC. Protein: CASSLTTTGANEQFF.

J is TRBJ2-3 and V is TRBV27; maybe TRBD1 (6 bases). Germline V gene sequence: CDR1 MNHEY, CDR2 SMNVEV (reference sequence). The CDR3 covers 15 residues. V gave up 6 bases and J gave up 1 base, with 14 bases separating them. The DNA for the CDR3 is TGTGCCAGCAGGGCCCCAAACAGGGGCACAGATACGCAGTATTTT. Translation: CASRAPNRGTDTQYF.

The chain carries TRBV7-9 and TRBJ2-7; tentative D call: TRBD2 (5 bases). CDR1 is SEHNR and CDR2 is FQNEAQ in the germline V gene (reference sequence). V gave up 4 bases and J gave up 7 bases, with 20 bases separating them. This CDR3 spans 15 amino acids. Written as DNA, the CDR3 is TGTGCCAGCAGCTCCCCGGCACGGGGAACCAATGAGCAGTACTTC. Amino acids: CASSSPARGTNEQYF. Full variable domain (missing parts from reference TRBV7-9 and TRBJ2-7): DTGVSQNPRHKITKRGQNVTFRCDPISEHNRLYWYRQTLGQGPEFLTYFQNEAQLEKSRLLSDRFSAERPKGSFSTLEIQRTEQGDSAMYLCASSSPARGTNEQYFGPGTRLTVT.

The chain carries TRBV29-1 and TRBJ2-1, with TRBD2 as a possible D gene (5 bases). CDR3 length: 14 residues. The V gene's germline CDR1 is SQVTM and CDR2 ANQGSEA. Trimming removed 6 bases at V and 5 bases at J, with 17 bases between. Here the CDR3 reads CSVVLEEAHNEQFF. CDR3 in DNA: TGCAGCGTCGTTTTGGAGGAGGCCCACAATGAGCAGTTCTTC.

This chain connects TRBV30 to TRBJ1-5; D might be TRBD1 (6 bases). The germline V gene has CDR1 GTSNPN and CDR2 SVGIG (reference sequence). The CDR3 runs to 14 residues. Trimming pared 4 bases from V and 4 bases from J, leaving 14 bases between. CDR3 amino acids: CAWTNGQGNQPQHF. CDR3 DNA: TGTGCCTGGACCAATGGGCAGGGGAATCAGCCCCAGCATTTT.

The chain is built from TRBV20-1 and TRBJ1-2, with TRBD1 matching over 10 bases. CDR3 length: 14 amino acids. The germline CDR1 and CDR2 sequences are DFQATT and SNEGSKA (reference sequence). V lost 3 bases to trimming and J lost 7 bases; unmatched junction nucleotides: 8. The CDR3 coding sequence is TGCAGTGCTAGTCGGGACAGGGGTTTAGGTGGCTACACCTTC. It is translated as CSASRDRGLGGYTF.

V gene TRBV7-9 combines with J gene TRBJ1-1, with TRBD1 matching over 7 bases. Trimming cost V 1 base and J 3 bases; bases outside gene matches: 5. The CDR3 sequence is 15 residues long. CDR1 is SEHNR, CDR2 FQNEAQ, per germline (reference sequence). Written as DNA, the CDR3 is TGTGCCAGCAGCTTAGTTCACAGGGGCGACACTGAAGCTTTCTTT. It codes for CASSLVHRGDTEAFF.

The chain couples TRBV20-1 to TRBJ2-1, with a tentative D call TRBD2 (6 bases). The DNA end favors TRBJ2-7, so the J call may be wrong. The CDR3 loop spans 15 amino acids. Per germline, CDR1 DFQATT and CDR2 SNEGSKA (reference sequence). The CDR3 DNA follows: TGCAGTGCTAGTTCTGGAGGATCGGGGGCCTACGAGCAGTACTTC. Its protein product is CSASSGGSGAYEQYF.

Ten or more counts support this clonotype. V usage is TRBV27 and J usage is TRBJ1-2; no reliable D call. Trimming took 3 bases from V and 2 from J, leaving 7 bases between them. This CDR3 comprises 13 residues. Germline loops: CDR1 MNHEY, CDR2 SMNVEV (reference sequence). CDR3 in DNA: TGTGCCAGCAGTTTTGGGAAAAACTATGGCTACACCTTC. Amino acid sequence: CASSFGKNYGYTF.

The rearrangement uses TRBV5-6 and TRBJ2-1, with TRBD1 identical over 10 bases. The CDR3 spans 16 residues. After removal of 0 bases from V and 4 bases from J, the junction contained 4 bases not matched to a gene. Germline loops: CDR1 SGHDT, CDR2 YYEEEE. In nucleotides, the CDR3 is TGTGCCAGCAGCTTGGCGTGGGACAGGGGTTACAATGAGCAGTTCTTC. Its translation: CASSLAWDRGYNEQFF. Variable domain in full (rest from reference TRBV5-6 and TRBJ2-1): DAGVTQSPTHLIKTRGQQVTLRCSPKSGHDTVSWYQQALGQGPQFIFQYYEEEERQRGNFPDRFSGHQFPNYSSELNVNALLLGDSALYLCASSLAWDRGYNEQFFGPGTRLTVL.

This chain links TRBV9 with TRBJ1-2; tentative D call: TRBD1 (5 bases). Germline V lookup: CDR1 SGDLS, CDR2 YYNGEE. V was clipped by 0 bases and J by 5 bases, with 11 bases between them. The CDR3 length is 14 residues. The CDR3 sequence: CASSVEGTWYGYTF. The CDR3, as DNA: TGTGCCAGCAGCGTAGAGGGGACTTGGTATGGCTACACCTTC.

This chain links TRBV29-1 with TRBJ2-1; D tentatively reads TRBD1 or TRBD2 (5 bases each). V was clipped by 6 bases and J by 6 bases, with 15 bases between them. The CDR3 has 13 amino acids. Germline CDR1 SQVTM, CDR2 ANQGSEA. In nucleotides, the CDR3 is TGCAGCGTACGGGGCACCCTTGGCAATGAGCAGTTCTTC. Translating gives CSVRGTLGNEQFF.

The chain has TRBV7-2 and TRBJ1-4; D may be TRBD1 (6 bases). Germline CDR1 SGHTA, CDR2 FQGNSA. The germline V and J ends were trimmed by 5 bases and 0 bases, with 7 bases remaining between them. The CDR3 is 14 residues long. The CDR3 DNA is TGTGCCAGCAGCACAGGGACAACTAATGAAAAACTGTTTTTT. Residues: CASSTGTTNEKLFF.

The J gene is TRBJ2-3, the V gene TRBV5-6; no clear D. Trimming left V 0 bases short and J 3 bases short, with 14 bases between. There are 16 residues in the CDR3. Germline V CDR1 and CDR2: SGHDT, YYEEEE. CDR3 sequence: CASSLAVGEWTDTQYF. CDR3 nucleotides: TGTGCCAGCAGCTTGGCGGTTGGGGAATGGACAGATACGCAGTATTTT.

V gene TRBV4-1 combines with J gene TRBJ1-2; D unresolved. Germline assignment: CDR1 MGHRA and CDR2 YSYEKL. The ends were cut back, 3 bases at V and 2 bases at J, with 13 bases in the middle. This CDR3 has 15 amino acids. In nucleotides, the CDR3 is TGCGCCAGCAGCCAGGGTCCGGTGGGAAACTATGGCTACACCTTC. This translates into CASSQGPVGNYGYTF.

The chain employs TRBV7-2 and TRBJ2-4, with 7 bases that match TRBD2. With 5 bases clipped from V and 7 bases from J, the junction kept 8 bases outside the gene matches. This CDR3 has 14 residues. CDR1 is SGHTA and CDR2 is FQGNSA in the germline V gene. CDR3 DNA sequence: TGTGCCAGCAGCCCTGGGGGGGAGAGTAACATTCAGTACTTC. Its protein product is CASSPGGESNIQYF.